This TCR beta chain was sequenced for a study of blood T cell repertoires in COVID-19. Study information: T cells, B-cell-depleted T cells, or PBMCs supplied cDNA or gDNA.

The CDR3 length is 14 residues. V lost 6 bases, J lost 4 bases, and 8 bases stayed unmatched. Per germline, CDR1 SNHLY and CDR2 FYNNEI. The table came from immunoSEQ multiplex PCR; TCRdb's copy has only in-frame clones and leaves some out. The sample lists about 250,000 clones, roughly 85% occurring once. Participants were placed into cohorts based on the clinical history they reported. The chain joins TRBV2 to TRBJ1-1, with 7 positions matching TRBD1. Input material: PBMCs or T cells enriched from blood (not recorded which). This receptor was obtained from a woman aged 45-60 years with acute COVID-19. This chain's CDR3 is CASSQTGVGTEAFF. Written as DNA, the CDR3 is TGTGCCAGCAGCCAAACAGGGGTGGGCACTGAAGCTTTCTTT.